The 4 T cell receptor beta chains below come from one sample, sequenced in a study of blood T cell repertoires in COVID-19. Generated by immunoSEQ multiplex PCR, the TCRdb table keeps only in-frame clones and is missing some. The sample lists 200,000 to 300,000 clones; over 65% were seen once. Sequencing used peripheral blood. Receptor source: a woman of 80 years or more with acute or convalescent COVID-19.

The rearrangement joins TRBV6-5 to TRBJ2-3; D not resolved. The germline gives CDR1 MNHEY, CDR2 SVGAGI. This CDR3 contains 15 residues. The V gene lost 8 bases and the J gene lost 2 bases, with 17 bases spanning the gap. The CDR3 protein is CASAEDVGSTDTQYF. DNA for the CDR3: TGTGCCAGCGCCGAGGATGTTGGGTCCACAGATACGCAGTATTTT.

The chain employs TRBV7-8 and TRBJ2-7; TRBD1 matches at 7 bases. The V gene's germline CDR1 is SGHVS and CDR2 FQNEAQ. V lost 1 base to trimming and J lost 2 bases; unmatched junction nucleotides: 5. CDR3 length: 15 amino acids. The CDR3 sequence is CASSLGDRATYEQYF. The CDR3 DNA follows: TGTGCCAGCAGCTTAGGCGACAGGGCCACCTACGAGCAGTACTTC.

This chain links TRBV19 with TRBJ1-6, with TRBD1 matching 7 bases. CDR1 is LNHDA, CDR2 SQIVND, per germline (reference sequence). The V gene end was trimmed by 1 base and the J gene end by 6 bases; junction bases not matched to a gene: 12. There are 18 residues in the CDR3. CDR3 region: CASSIVGGRGQFNSPLHF. The DNA for the CDR3 is TGTGCCAGTAGTATAGTCGGAGGAAGGGGACAGTTTAATTCACCCCTCCACTTT. The entire variable domain, with the rest obtained from reference TRBV19 and TRBJ1-6, is as follows: DGGITQSPKYLFRKEGQNVTLSCEQNLNHDAMYWYRQDPGQGLRLIYYSQIVNDFQKGDIAEGYSVSREKKESFPLTVTSAQKNPTAFYLCASSIVGGRGQFNSPLHFGNGTRLTVT.

V gene TRBV7-9 combines with J gene TRBJ2-2; 8 nucleotides align to TRBD2. Unmatched junction bases numbered 6, after V lost 7 bases and J lost 2 bases. CDR1 is SEHNR, CDR2 FQNEAQ, per germline (reference sequence). The CDR3 spans 15 residues. The DNA for the CDR3 is TGTGCCAGCACCCTGAGCGGGAGAAACACCGGGGAGCTGTTTTTT. Translated: CASTLSGRNTGELFF.